This T cell receptor (beta chain) was sequenced for a study of T cell responses to AZD1222 COVID-19 vaccine. The study's findings and limits: White British people made up most donors, females outnumbered males, and clonal diversity was possibly underestimated.

The junction had 3 bases not matched to a gene; V was cut back by 1 base and J by 9 bases. Per the germline V gene, CDR1 is MNHNS and CDR2 is SASEGT. CDR3 length: 14 residues. About this clone itself: No antigen is known for it.

Clones were read by immunoSEQ multiplex PCR, and TCRdb kept only the in-frame ones, dropping some. The sample has more than 95,000 clones, 90% seen once. The chain couples TRBV6-1 to TRBJ2-1; 10 nucleotides agree with TRBD1. Material: peripheral blood, obtained on day 0 of MenACWY control vaccination. This sequence originates from an adult in good health. The CDR3 bases are TGTGCCAGCAGTGAAGGGACAGGGGGGAGTGAGCAGTTCTTC. Protein: CASSEGTGGSEQFF.